The 17 T cell receptor beta chains below all came from one sample that was sequenced in a study of cytotoxic CD8 clonotypes in ibrutinib-treated CLL. Sequencing was performed with immunoSEQ multiplex PCR; in TCRdb, only in-frame clones are kept and a portion is missing. The sample carries more than 300,000 clones, almost 80% recorded once. This specimen was PBMCs, taken before ibrutinib treatment. The receptors stem from a human donor with chronic lymphocytic leukemia.

This chain links TRBV5-6 with TRBJ2-5, with 10 bases fitting TRBD2. The CDR3 has 15 amino acids. Germline assignment: CDR1 SGHDT and CDR2 YYEEEE. V shed 2 bases and J 5 bases; nucleotides not matched to a gene: 6. The CDR3 reads CASSFPPGLAETQYF. The CDR3 nucleotides read TGTGCCAGCAGCTTCCCTCCGGGACTAGCGGAGACCCAGTACTTC.

On this clone itself: The same CDR3 arises from other DNA sequences in this sample as well. This sequence joins TRBV27 and TRBJ2-7; no reliable D call. Trimming removed 5 bases from V and 0 bases from J, with 5 bases in between. Per the germline V gene, CDR1 is MNHEY and CDR2 is SMNVEV (reference sequence). There are 12 residues in the CDR3. The DNA for the CDR3 is TGTGCCAGCAGTCCCAGCTCCTACGAGCAGTACTTC. It encodes CASSPSSYEQYF.

The V gene is TRBV6-6, the J gene TRBJ1-5; tentatively, D is TRBD1 (5 bases). Per germline, CDR1 MNHNY and CDR2 SVGAGI (reference sequence). V lost 4 bases, J lost 3 bases, and 10 bases lay in between. The CDR3 sequence is 14 residues long. Written as DNA, the CDR3 is TGTGCCAGCAGTTTTTCAGGGCCCAATCAGCCCCAGCATTTT. As protein: CASSFSGPNQPQHF.

The V and J genes are TRBV4-1 and TRBJ1-2, with TRBD1 as a possible D gene (5 bases). V was cut by 8 bases and J by 1 base, with 8 bases left in between. CDR1 and CDR2 (germline): MGHRA, YSYEKL. This CDR3 is 12 amino acids long. CDR3 in amino acids: CASGGNNYGYTF. CDR3 nucleotides: TGCGCCAGCGGGGGGAATAACTATGGCTACACCTTC.

This chain uses TRBV19 with TRBJ2-5; D is uncertain. V lost 0 bases and J 1 base, leaving 12 bases between the germline ends. CDR3 length equals 16 residues. Germline lookup yields CDR1 LNHDA and CDR2 SQIVND (reference sequence). The CDR3 region has the DNA TGTGCCAGTAGTATAGATGGGTGGGCTGCCCAAGAGACCCAGTACTTC. Translating it yields CASSIDGWAAQETQYF.

The chain's CDR3 is CASRTTGNSPGELFF. As DNA, the CDR3 is TGTGCCAGCAGAACCACAGGGAATTCACCCGGGGAGCTGTTTTTT. The V and J genes are TRBV6-5 and TRBJ2-2; D is possibly TRBD1 (6 bases). Germline values: CDR1 MNHEY, CDR2 SVGAGI. V dropped 6 bases and J dropped 6 bases, with 17 bases sitting between them. This CDR3 region has 15 residues.

This chain joins TRBV5-6 and TRBJ2-3; TRBD2 aligns across 9 bases. From germline, CDR1 is SGHDT and CDR2 YYEEEE. V lost 2 bases, J lost 3 bases, and 7 bases stayed unmatched. The CDR3 runs 16 residues. CDR3: CASSFPTSGRTDTQYF. CDR3 in DNA: TGTGCCAGCAGCTTCCCTACTAGCGGGCGGACAGATACGCAGTATTTT.

The chain carries TRBV7-8 and TRBJ1-2; D possibly corresponds to TRBD1 (6 bases). The germline CDR1 and CDR2 sequences are SGHVS and FQNEAQ. Trimming took off 1 base at V and 6 bases at J, with 9 bases between the two ends. There are 13 residues in the CDR3. The chain's CDR3 is CASSLEAGDGYTF. The CDR3 DNA is TGTGCCAGCAGCTTAGAGGCAGGGGATGGCTACACCTTC.

Regarding this clone: A read error may account for a junction end that differs from germline. The J gene is TRBJ1-2, the V gene TRBV5-1; the D gene is possibly TRBD1 (6 bases). The CDR3 loop spans 13 amino acids. CDR1 is SGHRS and CDR2 is YFSETQ in the germline V gene. CDR3 in DNA: TGCGCCAGCAGCCAGGACAGACTCTATGGCCACACCTTC. As protein: CASSQDRLYGHTF.

The V and J genes are TRBV5-1 and TRBJ1-2; the match to TRBD1 covers 10 bases. CDR1 is SGHRS and CDR2 is YFSETQ in the germline V gene. V lost 4 bases, J lost 3 bases, and 9 bases stayed unmatched. There are 16 residues in the CDR3. The CDR3 DNA is TGCGCCAGCAGCGGGGACAGGGGCACCACCGACTATGGCTACACCTTC. Translating it yields CASSGDRGTTDYGYTF. Supplemented by reference TRBV5-1 and TRBJ1-2, the full variable domain reads KAGVTQTPRYLIKTRGQQVTLSCSPISGHRSVSWYQQTPGQGLQFLFEYFSETQRNKGNFPGRFSGRQFSNSRSEMNVSTLELGDSALYLCASSGDRGTTDYGYTFGSGTRLTVV.

The chain recombines TRBV5-4 with TRBJ1-2; D is unclear. The ends were cut back, 0 bases at V and 4 bases at J, with 10 bases in the middle. Looked up from germline, CDR1 is SGHNT and CDR2 is YYREEE (reference sequence). The CDR3 has 14 amino acids. The CDR3 nucleotides read TGTGCCAGCAGCTTGGGGCAGTTCAGCTATGGCTACACCTTC. Translated, it gives CASSLGQFSYGYTF. The full variable domain, in which reference TRBV5-4 and TRBJ1-2 provide the parts outside the CDR3, is ETGVTQSPTHLIKTRGQQVTLRCSSQSGHNTVSWYQQALGQGPQFIFQYYREEENGRGNFPPRFSGLQFPNYSSELNVNALELDDSALYLCASSLGQFSYGYTFGSGTRLTVV.

This chain joins TRBV4-3 and TRBJ1-2; D ambiguous. Germline CDR1 and CDR2: LGHNA and YSLEER. Trimming shortened V by 3 bases and J by 1 base, and 18 bases separated the two germline ends. This CDR3 spans 17 amino acids. CDR3: CASSHRGGNSLNYGYTF. The CDR3 DNA is TGCGCCAGCAGCCACCGCGGTGGAAACTCCCTTAACTATGGCTACACCTTC.

The chain uses TRBV19 and TRBJ2-1, with 7 positions matching TRBD2. J gave up 7 bases and V 1 base, and 16 bases lay outside the gene matches. This CDR3 is built from 18 residues. Germline V CDR1 and CDR2: LNHDA, SQIVND (reference sequence). CDR3 residues: CASSIVAGVFPDLNEQFF. In DNA, the CDR3 is TGTGCCAGTAGTATAGTTGCGGGAGTCTTCCCAGACCTTAATGAGCAGTTCTTC.

This chain connects TRBV4-3 to TRBJ1-4; 7 positions agree with TRBD1. CDR3 length equals 16 residues. Germline CDR1 is LGHNA and CDR2 is YSLEER. V dropped 0 bases and J dropped 4; count of bases not matched to a gene: 5. CDR3 in amino acids: CASSQDRGQSNEKLFF. The CDR3 DNA follows: TGCGCCAGCAGCCAAGATAGGGGACAGAGTAATGAAAAACTGTTTTTT.

This clone was seen a handful of times. The chain is built from TRBV18 and TRBJ2-2; 9 nucleotides align to TRBD2. V lost 4 bases and J lost 4; bases outside the gene matches: 13. Per the germline V gene, CDR1 is KGHSH and CDR2 is LQKENI. The length of the CDR3 is 18 residues. In DNA form, the CDR3 reads TGTGCCAGCTCACTCGTCCTAGCGGGATATCCGGGCACCGGGGAGCTGTTTTTT. This codes for CASSLVLAGYPGTGELFF.

The chain carries TRBV7-2 and TRBJ2-1; no clear D. Trimming removed 1 base from V and 5 bases from J, with 9 bases in between. The germline CDR1 and CDR2 sequences are SGHTA and FQGNSA. The CDR3 extends over 14 amino acids. The CDR3 sequence is CASSLGQANNEQFF. The CDR3 nucleotides are TGTGCCAGCAGCTTAGGGCAGGCCAACAATGAGCAGTTCTTC.

The chain recombines TRBV7-2 with TRBJ1-2, with D hard to call. The V gene lost 4 bases and the J gene lost 4 bases, with 19 bases spanning the gap. This CDR3 contains 16 residues. Per the germline V gene, CDR1 is SGHTA and CDR2 is FQGNSA. The CDR3 here is CASSSSYKGRAYGYTF. The CDR3 bases are TGTGCCAGCAGCTCTTCCTACAAAGGTCGGGCCTATGGCTACACCTTC.